The present entry profiles one T cell receptor (beta chain) with its context. Other nucleotide sequences from this sample produce the same CDR3. The PCR was carried out with 60 Vbeta primers and 13 Jbeta primers. The method was immunoSEQ multiplex PCR; TCRdb's version includes in-frame clones alone and lacks a portion of them. The sample has fewer than 200,000 clones; less than 80% are singletons. This sample is part of a study of cytomegalovirus exposure and HLA in healthy donors. Germline CDR1 and CDR2: PRHDT and FYEKMQ (reference sequence). Trimming left V 1 base short and J 2 bases short, with 11 bases between. This CDR3 comprises 15 residues.

The chain links TRBV13 to TRBJ1-2; no firm D call. The specimen sequenced was PBMCs. This TCR was sampled from a woman aged 40 to 50 in good health and CMV-seronegative. The CDR3, as DNA: TGTGCCAGCAGCTTAGAAGTTCGGGGAAACTATGGCTACACCTTC. It encodes CASSLEVRGNYGYTF.